This paragraph reports one T cell receptor beta chain. Its antigen remains unidentified. The data derive from a study of T cells in Graves' hyperthyroidism and ophthalmopathy. Amplified TCR beta CDR3 regions came from RNA transcripts. First-round RT-PCR of the TCR CDR3 relied on the HTBI primer set. TCRdb ran MiXCR on the multiplex PCR reads and lists one entry per CDR3 protein. The sample has roughly 180,000 distinct CDR3 sequences; around 15% are singletons. Those patients with uncontrolled infection, other autoimmune disease, pregnancy or lactation were excluded. General observations from the study: Ophthalmopathy was model-predicted a median roughly 6.3 months pre-onset. Most thyroid clonotypes expanded above 0.001 were also detected in blood.

V shed 2 bases and J 6 bases; nucleotides not matched to a gene: 4. CDR1 MGHRA and CDR2 YSYEKL come from the germline V gene. The CDR3 extends over 14 amino acids. Source material: blood. V and J are TRBV4-1 and TRBJ2-3, with 8 bases lining up with TRBD1. The receptor was derived from a woman aged 45-60 years with Graves' hyperthyroidism. In nucleotides, the CDR3 is TGCGCCAGCAGCCAACAGGGGGCTGGCGATACGCAGTATTTT. Its protein is CASSQQGAGDTQYF.